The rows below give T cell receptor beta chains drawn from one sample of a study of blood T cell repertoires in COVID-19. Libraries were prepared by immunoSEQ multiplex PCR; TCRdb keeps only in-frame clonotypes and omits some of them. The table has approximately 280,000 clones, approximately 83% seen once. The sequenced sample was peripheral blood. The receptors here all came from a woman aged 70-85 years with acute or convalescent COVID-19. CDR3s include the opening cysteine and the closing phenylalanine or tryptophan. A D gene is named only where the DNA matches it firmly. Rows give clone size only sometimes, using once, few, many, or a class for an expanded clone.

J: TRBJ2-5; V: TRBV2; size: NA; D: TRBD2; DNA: TGTGCCAGCAGGCCCCTCGGCGGGGGGGCGGAGACCCAGTACTTC; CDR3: CASRPLGGGAETQYF
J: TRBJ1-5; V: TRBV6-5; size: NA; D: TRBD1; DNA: TGTGCCAGCAGTTCTAGGGGGCCTCAGCCCCAGCATTTT; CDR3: CASSSRGPQPQHF
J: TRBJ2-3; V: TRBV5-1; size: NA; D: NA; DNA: TGCGCCAGCAGCTTAACCATGATTGGCGATACGCAGTATTTT; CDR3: CASSLTMIGDTQYF
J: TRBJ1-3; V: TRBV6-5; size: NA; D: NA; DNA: TGTGCCAGCAGTTCGGACAGTTCTGGAAACACCATATATTTT; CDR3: CASSSDSSGNTIYF
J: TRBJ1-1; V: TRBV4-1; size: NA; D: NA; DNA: TGCGCCAGCAGCGCTCAGGTGGACACTGAAGCTTTCTTT; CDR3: CASSAQVDTEAFF
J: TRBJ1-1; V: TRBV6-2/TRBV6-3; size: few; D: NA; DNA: TGTGCCAGCAGTTTCGGGATGTCGAATACTGAAGCTTTCTTT; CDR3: CASSFGMSNTEAFF
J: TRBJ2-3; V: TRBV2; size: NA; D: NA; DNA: TGTGCCAGCAGGGGCGGGGAGACAGATACGCAGTATTTT; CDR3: CASRGGETDTQYF
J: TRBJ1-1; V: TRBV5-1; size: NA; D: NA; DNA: TGCGCCAGCAGTCGGGGGGACACTGAAGCTTTCTTT; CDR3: CASSRGDTEAFF
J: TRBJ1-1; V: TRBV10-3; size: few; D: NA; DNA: TGTGCCATCAGTGCGGACAGCATGAACACTGAAGCTTTCTTT; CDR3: CAISADSMNTEAFF
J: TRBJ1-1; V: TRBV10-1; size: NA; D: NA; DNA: TGCGCCAGCAGTGAATCTGGGCGAAGCACTGAAGCTTTCTTT; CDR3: CASSESGRSTEAFF
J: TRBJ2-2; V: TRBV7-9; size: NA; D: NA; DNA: TGTGCCAGCGAGAGTACCGGGGAGCTGTTTTTT; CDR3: CASESTGELFF
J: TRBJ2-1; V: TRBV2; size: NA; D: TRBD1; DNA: TGTGCCAGCAGGGGACAGGGAGGGGACAATGAGCAGTTCTTC; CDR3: CASRGQGGDNEQFF
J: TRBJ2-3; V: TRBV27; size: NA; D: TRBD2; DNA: TGTGCCAGCAGTTTTAGCGGGGGGGAGGATACGCAGTATTTT; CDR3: CASSFSGGEDTQYF
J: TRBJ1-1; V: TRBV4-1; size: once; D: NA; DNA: TGCGCCAGCAGCCACGCAACTCAGGGGAGGGGTGAAGCTTTCTTT; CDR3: CASSHATQGRGEAFF
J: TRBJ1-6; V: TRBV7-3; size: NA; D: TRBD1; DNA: TGTGCCAGCAGCTCTTCGACAGGGGCTTCACCCCTCCACTTT; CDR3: CASSSSTGASPLHF
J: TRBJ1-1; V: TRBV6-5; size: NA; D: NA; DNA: TGTGCCAGCAGCATACAGGGGAACACTGAAGCTTTCTTT; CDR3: CASSIQGNTEAFF
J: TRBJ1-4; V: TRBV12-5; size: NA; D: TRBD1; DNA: TGTGCTAGTGGTCGGACAGGGCGAGAAAAACTGTTTTTT; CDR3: CASGRTGREKLFF
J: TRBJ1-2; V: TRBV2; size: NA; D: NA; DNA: TGTGCCAGCAGTGAAGGAGGGTCCGACTATGGCTACACCTTC; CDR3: CASSEGGSDYGYTF
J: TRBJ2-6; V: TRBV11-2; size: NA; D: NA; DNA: TGTGCCAGCAGCTTAAACAGCCAGTGGGCCAACGTCCTGACTTTC; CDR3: CASSLNSQWANVLTF
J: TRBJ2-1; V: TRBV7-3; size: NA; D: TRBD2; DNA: TGTGCCAGCAGCCCTGGGACTAGCGGGGCCACCTACAATGAGCAGTTCTTC; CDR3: CASSPGTSGATYNEQFF
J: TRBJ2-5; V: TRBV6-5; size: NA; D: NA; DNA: TGTGCCAGCAGAATTAATTCGGGAGCGCAGACCCAGTACTTC; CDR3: CASRINSGAQTQYF
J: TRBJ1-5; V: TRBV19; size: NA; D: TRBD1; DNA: TGTGCCAGTAGTATAGGGACAGGGTTTTATAGCAATCAGCCCCAGCATTTT; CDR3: CASSIGTGFYSNQPQHF
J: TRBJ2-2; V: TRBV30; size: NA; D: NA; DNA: TGTGCCTGGACGACAGGCCTGGCCGCCGGGGAGCTGTTTTTT; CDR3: CAWTTGLAAGELFF
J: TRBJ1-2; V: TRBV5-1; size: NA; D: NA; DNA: TGCGCCAGCAGCTTGTCCCCCGGGACAAACTATGGCTACACCTTC; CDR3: CASSLSPGTNYGYTF
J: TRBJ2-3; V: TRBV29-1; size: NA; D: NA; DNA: TGCAGCGTTGAGGATACGCGGAGGCCGGAGACGCAGTATTTT; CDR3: CSVEDTRRPETQYF
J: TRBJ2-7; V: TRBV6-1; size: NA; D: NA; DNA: TGTGCCAGCAGTGAAGCGGGAAGGGGCTACGAGCAGTACTTC; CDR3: CASSEAGRGYEQYF
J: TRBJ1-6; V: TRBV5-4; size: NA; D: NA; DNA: TGTGCCAGCAGGAGGGAATCCTATAATTCACCCCTCCACTTT; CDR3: CASRRESYNSPLHF
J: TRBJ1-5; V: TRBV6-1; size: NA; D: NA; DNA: TGTGCCAGCAGTGAAATGTCAGTTAATCAGCCCCAGCATTTT; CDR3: CASSEMSVNQPQHF
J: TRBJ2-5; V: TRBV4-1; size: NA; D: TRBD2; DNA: TGCGCCAGCAGCCAAATTATAGCGGGGGGCGACGAGACCCAGTACTTC; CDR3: CASSQIIAGGDETQYF
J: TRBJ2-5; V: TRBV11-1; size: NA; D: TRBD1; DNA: TGTGCCAGCACCCTTGGGACAGAAGAGACCCAGTACTTC; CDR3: CASTLGTEETQYF
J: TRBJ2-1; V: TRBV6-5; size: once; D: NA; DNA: TGTGCCAGCAGTTACTCGATTCCTGCGGATGAGCAGTTCTTC; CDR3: CASSYSIPADEQFF
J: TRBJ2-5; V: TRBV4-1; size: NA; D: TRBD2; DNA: TGCGCCAGCAGCCGAGGCGGGGGGGCCGTGGAGACCCAGTACTTC; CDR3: CASSRGGGAVETQYF
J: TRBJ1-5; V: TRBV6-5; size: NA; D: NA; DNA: TGTGCCAGCAAAACTGGACAAGTCAATCAGCCCCAGCATTTT; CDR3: CASKTGQVNQPQHF
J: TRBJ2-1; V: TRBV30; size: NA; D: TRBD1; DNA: TGTGCCTGGATGGGGACAGGGGTAGGTGAGCAGTTCTTC; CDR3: CAWMGTGVGEQFF
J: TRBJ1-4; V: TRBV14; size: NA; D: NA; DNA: TGTGCCAGCAGCCAAGGTCTTAATGAAAAACTGTTTTTT; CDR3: CASSQGLNEKLFF
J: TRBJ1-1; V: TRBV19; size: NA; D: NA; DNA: TGTGCCAGTATCCACGACAGCCGTGAAGCTTTCTTT; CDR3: CASIHDSREAFF
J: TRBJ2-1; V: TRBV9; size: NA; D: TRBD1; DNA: TGTGCCAGCAGCGTAGGGGTGGACAGGGCCTACAATGAGCAGTTCTTC; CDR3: CASSVGVDRAYNEQFF
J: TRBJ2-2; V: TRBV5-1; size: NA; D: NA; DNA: TGCGCCAGCAGCCCGGTTCTCATAGAAAACACCGGGGAGCTGTTTTTT; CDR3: CASSPVLIENTGELFF
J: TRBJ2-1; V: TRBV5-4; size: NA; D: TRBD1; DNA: TGTGCCAGCAGCCCCCAGACAGGGAAGGAGAATGAGCAGTTCTTC; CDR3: CASSPQTGKENEQFF
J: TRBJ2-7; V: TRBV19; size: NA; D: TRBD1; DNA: TGTGCCAGTAGTACCCGACAGGGGCCCTACGAGCAGTACTTC; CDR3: CASSTRQGPYEQYF
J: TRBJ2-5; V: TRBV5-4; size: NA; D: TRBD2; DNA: TGTGCCAGCAGGAAGCGGGGCGGGGGTGAGACCCAGTACTTC; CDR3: CASRKRGGGETQYF
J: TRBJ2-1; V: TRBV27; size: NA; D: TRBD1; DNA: TGTGCCAGCAGCATAACTCAGGGGGCGGGGTGGAGTGAGCAGTTCTTC; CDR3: CASSITQGAGWSEQFF
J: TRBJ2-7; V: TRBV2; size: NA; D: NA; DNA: TGTGCCAGCGTGGGGGAGGCAGGGCCCTACGAGCAGTACTTC; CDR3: CASVGEAGPYEQYF
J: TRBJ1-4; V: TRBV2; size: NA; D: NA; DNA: TGTGCCAGCAGTGCCACAGGTCTCGCTAATGAAAAACTGTTTTTT; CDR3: CASSATGLANEKLFF
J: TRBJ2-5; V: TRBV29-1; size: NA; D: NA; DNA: TGCAGCGTTCCCCTGACAGCTCAGGGGACCCAGTACTTC; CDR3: CSVPLTAQGTQYF
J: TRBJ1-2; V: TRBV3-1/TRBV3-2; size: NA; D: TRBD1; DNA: TGTGCCAGCAGCCAAGTGACAGGGGGTGGCTACACCTTC; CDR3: CASSQVTGGGYTF
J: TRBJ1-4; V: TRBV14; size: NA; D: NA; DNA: TGTGCCAGCAGCCAACAACAGGAACTGTTTTTT; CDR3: CASSQQQELFF
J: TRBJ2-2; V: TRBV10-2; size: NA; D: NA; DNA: TGCGCCATCCGGATAGATGAGGTCCGCACCGGGGAGCTGTTTTTT; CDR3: CAIRIDEVRTGELFF
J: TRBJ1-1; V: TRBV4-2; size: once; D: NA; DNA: TGTGCCAGCAGCCGCGAGATGAACACTGAAGCTTTCTTT; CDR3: CASSREMNTEAFF
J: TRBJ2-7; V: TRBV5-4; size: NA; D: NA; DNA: TGTGCCAGCAGCTCCGCCGACATTTACGAGCAGTACTTC; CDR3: CASSSADIYEQYF
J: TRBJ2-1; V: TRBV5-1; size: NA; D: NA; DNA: TGCGCCAGCAGATTGGGAATCGGGTACAATGAGCAGTTCTTC; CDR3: CASRLGIGYNEQFF
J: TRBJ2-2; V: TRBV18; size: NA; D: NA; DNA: TGTGCCAGCTCCCCCCCTATCGGAGAAGGCCGCACCGGGGAGCTGTTTTTT; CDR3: CASSPPIGEGRTGELFF
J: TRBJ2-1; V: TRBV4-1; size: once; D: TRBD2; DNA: TGCGCCAGCAGCCTTGGACTAGCGGGGGGTAATGAGCAGTTCTTC; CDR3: CASSLGLAGGNEQFF
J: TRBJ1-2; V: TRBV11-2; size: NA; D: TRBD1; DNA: TGTGCCAGCAGCCCCTCGACAGGGAACTATGGCTACACCTTC; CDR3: CASSPSTGNYGYTF
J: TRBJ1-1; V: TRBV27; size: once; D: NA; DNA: TGTGCCAGCAAACTACAGGGAGGGAGCACTGAAGCTTTCTTT; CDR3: CASKLQGGSTEAFF
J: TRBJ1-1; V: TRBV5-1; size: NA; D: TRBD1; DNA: TGCGCCAGCGGGGGACAGGGGTCCACTGAAGCTTTCTTT; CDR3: CASGGQGSTEAFF
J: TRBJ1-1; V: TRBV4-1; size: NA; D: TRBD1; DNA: TGCGCCAGCAGGCCGGGAAGGGACAGTGAAGCTTTCTTT; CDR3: CASRPGRDSEAFF
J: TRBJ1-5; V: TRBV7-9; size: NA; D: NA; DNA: TGTGCCAGCAGCGCAGGACAAGGTATGGACTATAGCAATCAGCCCCAGCATTTT; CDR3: CASSAGQGMDYSNQPQHF
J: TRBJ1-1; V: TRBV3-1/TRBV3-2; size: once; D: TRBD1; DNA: TGTGCCAGCAGCCAAGGGGGACAGGGGGGAGCTTTCTTT; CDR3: CASSQGGQGGAFF